One sample yielded the 13 T cell receptor beta chains listed below, sequenced in a study of blood T cell repertoires in COVID-19. TCRdb's copy holds only in-frame clones and misses some; the assay was immunoSEQ multiplex PCR. Here the sample spans 250,000 to 300,000 clones, 82% being singletons. The sample comprised peripheral blood. These TCRs come from a woman between 18 and 30 years old with acute or convalescent COVID-19.

This clone was detected once. Other DNA sequences in this specimen translate into the identical CDR3. The chain couples TRBV3-1 (or the pseudogene TRBV3-2) to TRBJ2-3; D is possibly TRBD2 (6 bases). Trimming shortened V by 1 base and J by 0 bases, and 8 bases separated the two germline ends. The germline V gene has CDR1 LGHDT and CDR2 YNNKEL (reference sequence). The CDR3 has 15 residues. CDR3 amino acids: CASSQGGGSTDTQYF. The CDR3 DNA follows: TGTGCCAGCAGCCAAGGGGGAGGAAGCACAGATACGCAGTATTTT.

V and J are TRBV29-1 and TRBJ2-2; 9 nucleotides agree with TRBD1. Germline assignment: CDR1 SQVTM and CDR2 ANQGSEA. The CDR3 consists of 13 residues. The J segment lost 5 bases and the V segment lost 6 bases, leaving 4 bases of the junction unmatched. The CDR3 is CSVDRGGTGELFF. CDR3 nucleotide sequence: TGCAGCGTGGACAGGGGAGGTACCGGGGAGCTGTTTTTT.

The V and J genes are TRBV19 and TRBJ2-1; TRBD2 aligns across 12 bases. The V gene's germline CDR1 is LNHDA and CDR2 SQIVND (reference sequence). The J segment lost 5 bases and the V segment lost 7 bases, leaving 3 bases of the junction unmatched. The CDR3 sequence is 14 residues long. This chain's CDR3 is CASTTSGSDNEQFF. The CDR3, as DNA: TGTGCCAGTACGACTAGCGGGAGCGACAATGAGCAGTTCTTC.

The CDR3 reads CASRQEPEQFF. CDR3 bases: TGTGCCAGCCGTCAGGAACCAGAGCAGTTCTTC. The rearrangement links TRBV7-9 to TRBJ2-1; D call uncertain. V was cut by 8 bases and J by 10 bases, with 12 bases left in between. The CDR3 totals 11 residues. The germline V gene has CDR1 SEHNR and CDR2 FQNEAQ (reference sequence).

This clone has only a few counts. The chain couples TRBV7-2 to TRBJ1-4; possibly TRBD1 for D (5 bases). V was clipped by 5 bases and J by 3 bases, with 16 bases between them. CDR1 is SGHTA, CDR2 FQGNSA, per germline. This CDR3 comprises 16 residues. CDR3 sequence: CASSPPRGSPNEKLFF. In nucleotides, the CDR3 is TGTGCCAGCAGCCCCCCGCGGGGGTCTCCTAATGAAAAACTGTTTTTT.

The chain joins TRBV29-1 to TRBJ2-4; TRBD2 matches at 14 bases. Trimming cost V 4 bases and J 6 bases; bases outside gene matches: 5. Germline V gives CDR1 SQVTM, CDR2 ANQGSEA. The length of the CDR3 is 15 residues. CDR3 region: CSVVGLAGGVNIQYF. In nucleotides, the CDR3 is TGCAGCGTTGTTGGACTAGCGGGAGGTGTAAACATTCAGTACTTC.

This clone was counted a single time. This rearrangement joins TRBV19 to TRBJ2-7; 14 bases match TRBD2. CDR3 size: 18 residues. Germline lookup yields CDR1 LNHDA and CDR2 SQIVND (reference sequence). J was trimmed by 2 bases and V by 1 base; bases with no gene match: 7. The CDR3 protein is CASSIGAGGLAGAYEQYF. CDR3 bases: TGTGCCAGTAGTATAGGGGCCGGGGGACTAGCGGGAGCCTACGAGCAGTACTTC.

The rearrangement joins TRBV30 to TRBJ2-5; possibly TRBD1 for D (6 bases). This CDR3 has 14 amino acids. Germline V gene data show CDR1 as GTSNPN and CDR2 as SVGIG (reference sequence). V lost 5 bases and J lost 2, with 15 bases in between. Here the CDR3 DNA reads TGTGCCTGGGGCCCTCGGGACAAACAAGAGACCCAGTACTTC. It translates to CAWGPRDKQETQYF. The full variable domain, in which reference TRBV30 and TRBJ2-5 provide the parts outside the CDR3, is SQTIHQWPATLVQPVGSPLSLECTVEGTSNPNLYWYRQAAGRGLQLLFYSVGIGQISSEVPQNLSASRPQDRQFILSSKKLLLSDSGFYLCAWGPRDKQETQYFGPGTRLLVL.

The chain couples TRBV7-8 to TRBJ2-7; 8 bases fit TRBD1. This CDR3 spans 17 amino acids. J gave up 0 bases and V 5 bases, and 12 bases lay outside the gene matches. In germline, CDR1 is SGHVS, CDR2 FQNEAQ. Here the CDR3 reads CASSDTGQGTNSYEQYF. Written as DNA, the CDR3 is TGTGCCAGCAGCGATACTGGACAGGGAACGAACTCCTACGAGCAGTACTTC.

This clone was seen once. The V gene is TRBV4-1, the J gene TRBJ2-1; a weak D match, TRBD2 (5 bases). The V and J ends lost 0 bases and 7 bases respectively, with 13 bases between them. There are 15 residues in the CDR3. The germline gives CDR1 MGHRA, CDR2 YSYEKL. CDR3 protein: CASSQDSLAINEQFF. In DNA, the CDR3 is TGCGCCAGCAGCCAAGATAGCCTAGCCATAAATGAGCAGTTCTTC.

V is TRBV5-4 and J is TRBJ2-1, with D possibly matching TRBD2 (5 bases). V was pared by 4 bases and J by 7 bases, with 9 bases between. This CDR3 region has 12 residues. Germline assignment: CDR1 SGHNT and CDR2 YYREEE (reference sequence). In nucleotides, the CDR3 is TGTGCCAGCAGCCCGGGGTCGAATGAGCAGTTCTTC. Its protein is CASSPGSNEQFF.

The V gene is TRBV4-2, the J gene TRBJ1-1; D not resolved. Trimming cost V 4 bases and J 5 bases, with 11 bases left between them. This CDR3 contains 13 residues. Germline V gene data show CDR1 as LGHNA and CDR2 as YNFKEQ. The CDR3, as DNA: TGTGCCAGCAGCCCCGAAACTTGGACTGAAGCTTTCTTT. It yields the protein CASSPETWTEAFF.

Written as DNA, the CDR3 is TGTGCCAGCAGCGTCAGCCGGGACAGGGCTTCCTACGAGCAGTACTTC. Encoded protein: CASSVSRDRASYEQYF. The rearrangement uses TRBV7-6 and TRBJ2-7; 9 bases fit TRBD1. The CDR3 contains 16 residues. After removal of 5 bases from V and 1 base from J, the junction contained 9 bases not matched to a gene. Germline CDR1 SGHVS, CDR2 FNYEAQ.